A single sample is the source of the 3 T cell receptor beta chains below, sequenced in a study of OX40 agonist ivuxolimab in advanced cancers. The method was immunoSEQ multiplex PCR; TCRdb's version includes in-frame clones alone and lacks a portion of them. Here the sample spans approximately 70,000 clones, 86% being singletons. This specimen was CD4+ or CD8+ T cells sorted from blood, taken in a trial of the OX40 agonist ivuxolimab. The receptor set was obtained from an adult with an advanced solid tumor such as melanoma, head and neck, liver or kidney cancer.

This chain joins TRBV5-1 and TRBJ2-7, with D hard to call. CDR3 length equals 15 residues. Trimming pared 4 bases from V and 2 bases from J, leaving 16 bases between. The germline gives CDR1 SGHRS, CDR2 YFSETQ. The CDR3 DNA is TGCGCCAGCAGCGCAACCGGACGAGATGCCTACGAGCAGTACTTC. This sequence encodes CASSATGRDAYEQYF. Drawing the rest from reference TRBV5-1 and TRBJ2-7, the complete variable domain is KAGVTQTPRYLIKTRGQQVTLSCSPISGHRSVSWYQQTPGQGLQFLFEYFSETQRNKGNFPGRFSGRQFSNSRSEMNVSTLELGDSALYLCASSATGRDAYEQYFGPGTRLTVT.

The chain couples TRBV5-1 to TRBJ1-1; possibly TRBD1 for D (5 bases). CDR3 length: 15 amino acids. Trimming removed 5 bases from V and 3 bases from J, with 17 bases in between. CDR1 is SGHRS and CDR2 is YFSETQ in the germline V gene. CDR3 amino acids: CASSHGQGGDTEAFF. As DNA, the CDR3 is TGCGCCAGCAGTCACGGGCAGGGCGGGGACACTGAAGCTTTCTTT. The full variable domain, in which reference TRBV5-1 and TRBJ1-1 provide the parts outside the CDR3, is KAGVTQTPRYLIKTRGQQVTLSCSPISGHRSVSWYQQTPGQGLQFLFEYFSETQRNKGNFPGRFSGRQFSNSRSEMNVSTLELGDSALYLCASSHGQGGDTEAFFGQGTRLTVV.

The chain recombines TRBV5-4 with TRBJ1-1; D unclear. From germline, CDR1 is SGHNT and CDR2 YYREEE (reference sequence). The CDR3 is 12 residues long. V shed 0 bases and J shed 5 bases, with 5 bases lying between them. CDR3 in DNA: TGTGCCAGCAGCTTGGATTGGACTGAAGCTTTCTTT. Its protein is CASSLDWTEAFF.